One and the same sample provided the 22 T cell receptor beta chains below, sequenced in a study of regulatory T cells in long-lasting Graves disease. Time point noted: newly diagnosed GD, antithyroid drugs for less than 3 months. There was RNA extracted from PBMCs, and the TCR library was made from it. Assembly of TCR beta libraries relied on iRepertoire HTBI primers together with Arm-PCR of CDR3 regions. TCRdb itself ran the multiplex PCR reads through MiXCR, one entry per CDR3 protein. The table shows 400,000 to 500,000 distinct CDR3 sequences, with approximately 14% occurring only once. The sample also formed part of further work on T cells in Graves' hyperthyroidism and ophthalmopathy.

The sequencing here drew on peripheral blood mononuclear cells (PBMCs), taken at new diagnosis, from a patient treated with antithyroid drugs. These receptors were taken from a woman aged 45-65 years with Graves disease.

This clonotype has more than one count but fewer than ten. The chain is built from TRBV19 and TRBJ1-4; 8 bases agree with TRBD1. After removal of 5 bases from V and 7 bases from J, the junction contained 9 bases not matched to a gene. Germline V gene data show CDR1 as LNHDA and CDR2 as SQIVND (reference sequence). The CDR3 totals 15 residues. The CDR3 DNA reads as TGTGCCAGTAGTGGCCGGACAGGGAGACGTGAAAAACTGTTTTTT. Protein product: CASSGRTGRREKLFF.

This clonotype came up once. A much larger clone lies a single base off, so this may be a read error. The chain carries TRBV28 and TRBJ2-3; 9 nucleotides align to TRBD1. The end of the DNA fits TRBJ2-7 better, so the J call may be wrong. CDR1 is MDHEN and CDR2 is SYDVKM in the germline V gene. CDR3 length: 16 amino acids. The CDR3 loop is CACTGWGTGSPYEQYF. CDR3 coding DNA: TGTGCCTGCACCGGGTGGGGGACAGGGTCCCCCTACGAGCAGTACTTC.

There are many counts of this clonotype. The chain links TRBV11-1 to TRBJ2-1; TRBD2 matches at 9 bases. Germline CDR1 SGHAT, CDR2 FQDESV (reference sequence). V shed 5 bases, J shed 8 bases, and the junction held 7 bases outside the gene matches. The CDR3 spans 14 residues. This CDR3 is CASSEWREGDEQFF. The CDR3 DNA follows: TGTGCCAGCAGCGAGTGGCGGGAGGGCGATGAGCAGTTCTTC.

V and J are TRBV18 and TRBJ2-5; 10 bases are a match to TRBD2. With 1 base clipped from V and 2 bases from J, the junction kept 7 bases outside the gene matches. There are 17 residues in the CDR3. Per the germline V gene, CDR1 is KGHSH and CDR2 is LQKENI. DNA for the CDR3: TGTGCCAGCTCACCACGGCTAGCGGGGGCCCTACAAGAGACCCAGTACTTC. It translates to CASSPRLAGALQETQYF.

V and J are TRBV5-6 and TRBJ2-3, with D perhaps matching TRBD1 (6 bases). Trimming left V 2 bases short and J 8 bases short, with 9 bases between. This CDR3 contains 12 residues. Germline V lookup: CDR1 SGHDT, CDR2 YYEEEE. CDR3 loop: CASSFTQGTQYF. CDR3 DNA: TGTGCCAGCAGCTTTACACAGGGTACGCAGTATTTT.

This clonotype was seen a few times. CDR3 residues: CAWSPDRGYEQYF. The CDR3 DNA reads as TGTGCCTGGAGTCCGGACAGAGGCTACGAGCAGTACTTC. The chain employs TRBV30 and TRBJ2-7; a possible D gene is TRBD1 (6 bases). Germline V CDR1 and CDR2: GTSNPN, SVGIG (reference sequence). The CDR3 has 13 amino acids. V was trimmed by 2 bases and J by 3 bases, leaving 11 bases between them.

There are many counts of this clonotype. This rearrangement joins TRBV6-9 to TRBJ2-1, with 11 bases matching TRBD2. Germline V gene sequence: CDR1 MNHGY, CDR2 SVAAGI. The CDR3 extends over 17 amino acids. V shed 1 base, J shed 5 bases, and the junction held 7 bases outside the gene matches. Written as DNA, the CDR3 is TGTGCCAGCAGTTATTATCTAGCGGGAGGACCGGACAATGAGCAGTTCTTC. It is translated as CASSYYLAGGPDNEQFF.

The sample holds a few counts of this clonotype. The V gene is TRBV6-1, the J gene TRBJ1-2; D unclear. V gave up 1 base and J gave up 2 bases, with 8 bases separating them. Germline V lookup: CDR1 MNHNS, CDR2 SASEGT. The CDR3 sequence is 14 residues long. CDR3 bases: TGTGCCAGCAGTGAAGGGAGAGAAAACTATGGCTACACCTTC. Protein: CASSEGRENYGYTF.

Ten or more counts support this clonotype. The chain employs TRBV9 and TRBJ1-5; 7 nucleotides agree with TRBD1. This CDR3 has 15 amino acids. V shed 4 bases, J shed 7 bases, and the junction held 11 bases outside the gene matches. Germline values: CDR1 SGDLS, CDR2 YYNGEE. CDR3 DNA sequence: TGTGCCAGCAGCCCCGGAGGGGGCAGGTTGCAGCCCCAGCATTTT. Encoded protein: CASSPGGGRLQPQHF. The full variable domain, completed using reference TRBV9 and TRBJ1-5, is DSGVTQTPKHLITATGQRVTLRCSPRSGDLSVYWYQQSLDQGLQFLIQYYNGEERAKGNILERFSAQQFPDLHSELNLSSLELGDSALYFCASSPGGGRLQPQHFGDGTRLSIL.

This clonotype was observed many times. This chain uses TRBV11-2 with TRBJ1-5; no clear D gene. Trimming shortened V by 1 base and J by 0 bases, and 4 bases separated the two germline ends. The CDR3 runs 14 residues. CDR1 and CDR2 (germline): SGHAT, FQNNGV. The CDR3 nucleotides are TGTGCCAGCAGCTTAGGCCATAGCAATCAGCCCCAGCATTTT. Its protein is CASSLGHSNQPQHF.

This clonotype has a handful of counts. J is TRBJ1-1 and V is TRBV30; a possible D gene is TRBD1 (5 bases). V lost 4 bases and J lost 3, with 24 bases in between. CDR1 and CDR2 (germline): GTSNPN, SVGIG (reference sequence). This CDR3 is built from 17 residues. The CDR3 is CAWIEGSENIGDTEAFF. In DNA, the CDR3 is TGTGCCTGGATAGAGGGGTCGGAGAACATCGGGGACACTGAAGCTTTCTTT.

In its sample, this clonotype was seen a few times. This chain uses TRBV12-3 or TRBV12-4 with TRBJ2-5; 9 nucleotides agree with TRBD2. The CDR3 covers 14 residues. J was trimmed by 2 bases and V by 8 bases; bases with no gene match: 6. CDR3: CASGASGAQETQYF. The CDR3 coding sequence is TGTGCCAGCGGGGCTAGCGGGGCTCAAGAGACCCAGTACTTC.

In this sample, this clonotype turned up once. Being one base from a much bigger clone, this may be a read error. For the CDR3, the DNA is TGCAGCGTGCTAGCGGGAACCTACAATGAGCAGCTCTTC. It translates to CSVLAGTYNEQLF. The chain employs TRBV29-1 and TRBJ2-1, with 9 bases matching TRBD2. This CDR3 spans 13 amino acids. Looked up from germline, CDR1 is SQVTM and CDR2 is ANQGSEA.

This clonotype showed up many times. This chain connects TRBV7-9 to TRBJ2-2; D unclear. Per the germline V gene, CDR1 is SEHNR and CDR2 is FQNEAQ (reference sequence). The CDR3 has 14 residues. The V and J ends lost 3 bases and 2 bases respectively, with 7 bases between them. The CDR3 sequence: CASSFTDNTGELFF. The CDR3 nucleotides are TGTGCCAGCAGCTTCACAGACAACACCGGGGAGCTGTTTTTT.

V and J are TRBV9 and TRBJ1-2; D ambiguous. In germline, CDR1 is SGDLS, CDR2 YYNGEE. This CDR3 is built from 14 residues. The ends were cut back, 3 bases at V and 1 base at J, with 10 bases in the middle. The CDR3 here is CASSGGPDNYGYTF. CDR3 coding DNA: TGTGCCAGCAGCGGCGGGCCCGATAACTATGGCTACACCTTC.

In this sample, this clonotype turned up many times. The chain combines TRBV27 with TRBJ2-7; TRBD2 matches at 10 bases. J gave up 6 bases and V 3 bases, and 8 bases lay outside the gene matches. The CDR3 is 15 amino acids. Germline CDR1 reads MNHEY; CDR2 reads SMNVEV (reference sequence). The CDR3 protein is CASSFASGSASEQYF. In nucleotides, the CDR3 is TGTGCCAGCAGTTTCGCTAGCGGGAGTGCGAGCGAGCAGTACTTC.

This clonotype was counted only a few times. CDR3 nucleotide sequence: TGTGCCAGCCAGGGAGGGTTGGGAGGCTACACCTTC. The encoded protein is CASQGGLGGYTF. The chain has TRBV19 and TRBJ1-2, with a weak D call TRBD1 (5 bases). The CDR3 consists of 12 residues. Germline V gene data show CDR1 as LNHDA and CDR2 as SQIVND (reference sequence). Trimming left V 9 bases short and J 8 bases short, with 16 bases between.

This clonotype occurred many times. This chain connects TRBV2 to TRBJ1-1; D remains ambiguous. The CDR3 contains 13 residues. Trimming removed 6 bases at V and 2 bases at J, with 10 bases between. Germline assignment: CDR1 SNHLY and CDR2 FYNNEI. The CDR3 DNA reads TGTGCCAGCAGGGCGGACCGAAACACTGAAGCTTTCTTT. It yields the protein CASRADRNTEAFF.

The CDR3 bases are TGCAGCCTACGGACTAGCGGGAGGGGTAATGAGCAGTTCTTC. Translation: CSLRTSGRGNEQFF. The genes are TRBV29-1 and TRBJ2-1; 15 bases align to TRBD2. The CDR3 has 14 residues. J was trimmed by 7 bases and V by 8 bases; bases with no gene match: 6. Germline lookup yields CDR1 SQVTM and CDR2 ANQGSEA.

This sequence joins TRBV4-1 and TRBJ2-5, with a weak D call TRBD1 (5 bases). V was trimmed by 4 bases and J by 5 bases, leaving 20 bases between them. Germline values: CDR1 MGHRA, CDR2 YSYEKL. The CDR3 covers 16 residues. CDR3 sequence: CASSPPGWPGQETQYF. CDR3 in DNA: TGCGCCAGCAGCCCCCCCGGGTGGCCAGGGCAGGAGACCCAGTACTTC.

This clonotype was seen repeatedly, ten times or more. At one end the junction does not follow the germline gene, possibly because of a read error. The rearrangement uses TRBV5-1 and TRBJ2-5, with 8 bases that match TRBD1. The germline gives CDR1 SGHRS, CDR2 YFSETQ. This CDR3 is 13 amino acids long. The CDR3 DNA follows: TGTGCCAGCAGCACCAGGGGGCTGGAGACCCAGTACTTC. It specifies CASSTRGLETQYF.

This clonotype was recorded many times. In DNA, the CDR3 is TGTGCCAGCTCACCAGAGGACAGGGGGGAGCTGTTTTTT. It is translated as CASSPEDRGELFF. The genes are TRBV18 and TRBJ2-2, with 7 bases lining up with TRBD1. V was clipped by 2 bases and J by 8 bases; unmatched bases: 2. The CDR3 is made up of 13 amino acids. Per the germline V gene, CDR1 is KGHSH and CDR2 is LQKENI.